This paragraph reports one TCR beta chain. Its antigen is currently unknown. The record originates from a study of cytomegalovirus exposure and HLA in healthy donors. Trimming shortened V by 4 bases and J by 5 bases, and 14 bases separated the two germline ends. Germline V gene lookup returns CDR1 SGHTA and CDR2 FQGNSA. CDR3 length: 14 amino acids. Study observations and caveats: It was about 150 TCR beta chains that were listed as cytomegalovirus-associated. According to an earlier analysis, most TCR beta V segments yielded productive rearrangements about 87% or about 30% of the time. What a later analysis showed was that several of the most significant clusters appeared linked to common viral pathogens.

PCR used 60 Vbeta primers and 13 Jbeta primers. Generated by immunoSEQ multiplex PCR, the TCRdb table keeps only in-frame clones and is missing some. The table gives 130,000 to 150,000 clones; the top ten clones make up 1.5% to 2% of it. The TCR sequence derives from a woman between 45 and 65 years old in good health and CMV-seronegative. Sequenced: PBMCs. The chain has TRBV7-2 and TRBJ2-5, with a tentative D call TRBD2 (5 bases). The CDR3 nucleotides are TGTGCCAGCAGCTCCAGACTATTAACGGAGACCCAGTACTTC. Translating gives CASSSRLLTETQYF.